This note documents a single TCR beta chain sequence. This CDR3 is built from 14 residues. From germline, CDR1 is SGHRS and CDR2 YFSETQ. TCRdb reprocessed the 5' RACE reads, with one entry per CDR3 protein and no DNA. The listing records 140,000 to 150,000 distinct CDR3 sequences. These data belong to a study of monozygotic twins with inflammatory bowel disease. Sequencing input: blood. The receptor was isolated from a human donor with ulcerative colitis or Crohn's disease, or a healthy co-twin of an affected twin (not recorded which). The chain carries TRBV5-1 and TRBJ2-7; TCRdb outputs TRBD1, but without DNA this stays unchecked. The chain's CDR3 is CASSPQTGSYEQYF. The whole variable domain, filled in from reference TRBV5-1 and TRBJ2-7, reads KAGVTQTPRYLIKTRGQQVTLSCSPISGHRSVSWYQQTPGQGLQFLFEYFSETQRNKGNFPGRFSGRQFSNSRSEMNVSTLELGDSALYLCASSPQTGSYEQYFGPGTRLTVT.